This T cell receptor beta chain was observed in a study of blood T cell repertoires in COVID-19. Across the whole study: From the United States, Italy and Spain came samples of acute and convalescent COVID-19. From T cells, B-cell-depleted T cells, or PBMCs came the material, which was cDNA or gDNA.

CDR1 is SGHRS, CDR2 YFSETQ, per germline. CDR3 length: 14 residues. V was clipped by 4 bases and J by 3 bases; unmatched bases: 3. Authors' methods: The authors estimated nucleated cell counts from reference gene primer amplification. TCRdb's copy holds only in-frame clones and misses some; the assay was immunoSEQ multiplex PCR. The V and J calls and clone size were taken over from that table, and D and trimming were inferred from the DNA. This table holds 150,000 to 200,000 clones, roughly four fifths found once. Sequencing was performed on peripheral blood. The receptor comes from a human donor with acute or convalescent COVID-19. The donor label of this sample is uncertain. The chain employs TRBV5-1 and TRBJ1-1, with 10 bases fitting TRBD1. The CDR3 DNA reads as TGCGCCAGCAGCCACGGGACAGGGGACACTGAAGCTTTCTTT. Its protein product is CASSHGTGDTEAFF.